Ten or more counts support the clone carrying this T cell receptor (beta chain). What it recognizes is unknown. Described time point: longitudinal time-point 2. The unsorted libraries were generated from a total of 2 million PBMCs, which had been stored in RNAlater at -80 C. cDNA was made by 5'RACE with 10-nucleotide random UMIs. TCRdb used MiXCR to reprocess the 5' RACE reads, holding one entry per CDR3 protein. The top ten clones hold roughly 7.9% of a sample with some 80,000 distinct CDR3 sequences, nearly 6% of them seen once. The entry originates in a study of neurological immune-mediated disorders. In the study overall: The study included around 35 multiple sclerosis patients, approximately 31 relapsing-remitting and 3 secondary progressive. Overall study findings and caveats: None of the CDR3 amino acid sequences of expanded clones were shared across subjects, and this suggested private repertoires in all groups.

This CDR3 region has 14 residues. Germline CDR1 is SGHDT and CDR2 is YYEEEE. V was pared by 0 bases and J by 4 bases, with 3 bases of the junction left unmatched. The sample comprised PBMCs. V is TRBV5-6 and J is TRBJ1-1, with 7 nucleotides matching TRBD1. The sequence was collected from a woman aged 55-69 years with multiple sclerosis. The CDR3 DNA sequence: TGTGCCAGCAGCTTGGTGGGACAGCGCACTGAAGCTTTCTTT. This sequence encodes CASSLVGQRTEAFF. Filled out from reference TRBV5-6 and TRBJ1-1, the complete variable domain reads DAGVTQSPTHLIKTRGQQVTLRCSPKSGHDTVSWYQQALGQGPQFIFQYYEEEERQRGNFPDRFSGHQFPNYSSELNVNALLLGDSALYLCASSLVGQRTEAFFGQGTRLTVV.